Included here is one TCR beta chain sequence, with context. This clonotype was recorded at least ten times. This clone's antigen is unknown. Base qualities are not at hand, and no much larger clone is one base apart. Library preparation used 5' RACE. Sequencing relied on an Illumina HiSeq 2000. A universal primer binding site was introduced by template switching, and a unique molecular identifier was present in the final cDNA, enabling accurate counting of TCR cDNA molecules. First-strand cDNA for TCR alpha and beta chains was synthesized from specific primers in the conserved constant-segment region. To control for contamination, each cDNA library was double barcoded with a SMART-Mk sample barcode plus Illumina barcodes. TruSeq adapter sequences, together with Illumina sample barcodes, were added in two successive PCR steps. Sequencing of the TCR alpha and beta cDNA libraries was done on the Illumina HiSeq platform using custom primers. The study's processing was this. Raw reads were processed with MiGEC to extract unique molecular identifiers, and MiXCR was used to determine CDR3 positions. Recombination models were inferred per individual with the repgenHMM and IGoR tools using an EM algorithm. Shared clonotype analysis was performed with the tcR package in R, normalizing sharing by the product of cloneset sizes. To study raw recombination without the effects of thymic and clonal selection, out-of-frame nonproductive sequences were analyzed. TCRdb reworked the public reads: Q25 trimming with fastp, MiXCR clone assembly, productive beta chains retained. Rows are unified per CDR3 protein, each entry keeping the most common DNA and genes. The V and J calls and clone size come from TCRdb's table, not from the authors' own analysis. Here the sample has 120,000 to 150,000 distinct CDR3 sequences; 3% to 4% occur a single time. The ten largest account for more than 6.5% of the sample.

The junction shows trimming of 8 bases on V and 3 bases on J, plus 8 bases between the germline ends. According to the germline V gene (reference sequence), CDR1 reads SEHNR and CDR2 reads FQNEAQ. CDR3 length: 11 amino acids, cysteine to valine. CDR3 DNA only is kept here, 33 bases in frame from base 1. This entry is derived from a study of identical twins (dated by TCRdb to 2016 to 2017). Describing the broader study: To test whether fetal clonotypes persist, this study deep-sequenced TCR alpha and beta repertoires from monozygotic twins, from unrelated adults of various ages, and from cord blood. To rule out contamination, the twin experiments were replicated at different times with different library preparation protocols.

Broad study findings and their caveats: In beta out-of-frame sequences, excess twin sharing was weaker, because having fewer shared sequences lowered the signal-to-noise ratio. Zero-insertion analyses could be partly confounded by invariant T cells such as MAIT and iNKT, though diverse VJ usage argued against such confounding for most clonotypes. In monozygotic twins, recombination models systematically underestimated out-of-frame TCR alpha sharing, but the models matched the sharing seen between unrelated individuals. Conclusions relied on cross-sectional statistical analysis, since the same donors could not be followed over many years. Out-of-frame TCR alpha sequences shared between twins showed an excess of low generation-probability sequences compared with coincidental sharing between unrelated individuals. Abundant cord blood beta clonotypes carried fewer insertions; young adult naive repertoires showed a weaker similar trend, while memory repertoires showed none.

Every donor in the study was a healthy Caucasian. Miltenyi CD45RO+ enrichment and human naive T-cell isolation kits were used to isolate memory (CD45RO+) and naive T cells from PBMC. Rearrangement joined TRBV7-9 to TRBJ2-7; the D gene cannot be resolved reliably. The sequence came from a man in his late teens or twenties in good health. Sequenced: memory T cells sorted from blood. Taken with the paper, the label for cell subset or site translates to: CD45RO+ enriched T cells. In nucleotides, the sequence is TGTGCCAGCGCGCGTCACTACGAGCAGTACGTC. The encoded protein is CASARHYEQYV.